The source of this T cell receptor (beta chain) is a study of blood T cell repertoires in COVID-19 (dated by TCRdb to about 2020). About the full investigation: Samples from collaborators originated in the United States, Italy and Spain and spanned both the acute and convalescent phases of COVID-19. The prospective study material was composed of cDNA or gDNA derived from T cells, B-cell-depleted T cells, or PBMCs. Deeply sampled blood TCRbeta repertoires from subjects exposed to, actively infected with, or recovered from COVID-19 were included in the dataset. The repertoires were released in a freely available public database intended as a resource for research on the immune response to SARS-CoV-2. Samples were obtained from the ongoing ImmuneRACE study (first 160 participants) and from roughly 1,300 subjects provided by 6 global collaborators. The sample metadata nearly always contained a de-identified subject ID, COVID-19 status, age in years and sex. Where HLA class I and class II types were available, the types were taken from metadata supplied by the sample provider, not from assay-based typing.

Collaborating institutions collected whole blood in K2EDTA tubes following their own protocols. For TCRbeta analysis, collaborators shipped samples as frozen whole blood, isolated PBMCs, or DNA extracted from either of those sample types. The immunoSEQ Assay, a bias-controlled multiplex PCR, was used to amplify TCRbeta CDR3 regions from genomic DNA. On the authors' methods: Within the assay, amplification of reference gene primers was used to estimate how many nucleated cells each sample contained. To quantify the absolute abundance of each unique TCRbeta CDR3 rearrangement, sequence reads were collapsed and filtered. Productive Simpson clonality was computed per sample as the square root of Simpson's diversity index over productive rearrangements. TCRdb retrieved this table from immuneACCESS and kept in-frame rearrangements only. Not all clones are present; in checked studies, unresolved V genes account for under half, and no reason is known for the remainder. Clone size and the V and J calls come from that table; the DNA yielded D and trimming. This sample has fewer than 250,000 clones in its table, and 80% to 90% of those were observed once. Of the sample, roughly 8% is held by the ten largest clones.

This clone was detected only once. No cognate antigen has been identified for it. Per-nucleotide qualities are absent, and no much larger clonotype sits a single base away. The study at large found these results: The amount of clinical and demographic metadata varied by source and participant and was provided uncurated.

The germline V gene yields SGHDT for CDR1 and YYEEEE for CDR2. Trimming accounts for 4 bases at V and 2 bases at J, while the number of junction bases matched to no gene is 5. The CDR3, from cysteine to phenylalanine, totals 14 residues. Of the read, only the CDR3 DNA is kept; its 42 bases are in frame from base 1. Sequencing input: peripheral blood. The TCR originated in a woman aged 50 to 65 with acute or convalescent COVID-19. The rearranged segments are TRBV5-6 and TRBJ2-7; TRBD1 fits 8 bases in the junction. The DNA sequence is as follows: TGTGCCAGCAGCCGGGAGACAGGGGCCTACGAGCAGTACTTC. Its protein reads: CASSRETGAYEQYF. Supplemented by the reference TRBV5-6 and TRBJ2-7 proteins around the CDR3, the complete variable domain is DAGVTQSPTHLIKTRGQQVTLRCSPKSGHDTVSWYQQALGQGPQFIFQYYEEEERQRGNFPDRFSGHQFPNYSSELNVNALLLGDSALYLCASSRETGAYEQYFGPGTRLTVT.